This T cell receptor beta chain stems from a study of blood T cell repertoires in COVID-19. Study background: The United States, Italy and Spain were the sources of the acute and convalescent COVID-19 samples.

Methods used by the authors: It was from reference gene primer amplification that nucleated cell counts were estimated. Sequencing was performed with immunoSEQ multiplex PCR; in TCRdb, only in-frame clones are kept and a portion is missing. V, J and clone size are taken as reported in that table, and D and trimming were inferred from the DNA itself. This table holds roughly 70,000 clones, around 79% found once. J lost 7 bases, V lost 6 bases, and 11 bases had no gene match. The CDR3 has 15 amino acids. CDR1 is MNHEY and CDR2 is SVGAGI in the germline V gene. This TCR was sampled from an older woman with acute or convalescent COVID-19. The chain couples TRBV6-5 to TRBJ2-5; 10 bases are a match to TRBD1. Input material: peripheral blood. The CDR3 bases are TGTGCCAGCAGGGGACAGGGGCGCCGCATGGGGACCCAGTACTTC. It yields the protein CASRGQGRRMGTQYF.